These T cell receptor beta chains were read from a single sample in a study of neurological immune-mediated disorders. TCRdb re-derived calls from the 5' RACE reads in MiXCR, one entry per CDR3 protein. The sample holds more than 20,000 distinct CDR3 sequences; 2% to 2.5% are singletons and the top ten take 2.3%. The sequenced sample was PBMCs. The receptors were gathered from a woman in her 50s with multiple sclerosis. Both conserved end residues are part of each CDR3. The order of the fields is V gene, J gene, D gene, clone size, CDR3 protein, CDR3 DNA. D genes are given only for firm matches. Not all rows give a size; the values are once, few, many and, for expanded clones, a class.

TRBV6-2/TRBV6-3	TRBJ1-2	TRBD1	many	CASSRTGILDGYTF	TGTGCCAGCAGCCGGACAGGGATTTTGGATGGCTACACCTTC
TRBV5-1	TRBJ2-1	TRBD2	many	CASSAFPTSGANEQFF	TGCGCCAGCAGCGCTTTCCCGACTAGCGGGGCCAATGAGCAGTTCTTC
TRBV6-2/TRBV6-3	TRBJ1-5	TRBD1	NA	CASSYRGAQPQHF	TGTGCCAGCAGCTACAGGGGGGCCCAGCCCCAGCATTTT
TRBV7-6	TRBJ2-7	NA	many	CASSRDNSYEQYF	TGTGCCAGCAGCCGGGACAACTCCTACGAGCAGTACTTC
TRBV3-1	TRBJ2-1	TRBD2	many	CASSQDSGSDEQFF	TGTGCCAGCAGCCAAGATAGCGGGAGTGATGAGCAGTTCTTC
TRBV7-9	TRBJ2-5	NA	few	CASSSHTETQYF	TGTGCCAGCAGCTCCCATACAGAGACCCAGTACTTC
TRBV5-1	TRBJ2-7	TRBD2	many	CASSFGRAGDYEQYF	TGCGCCAGCAGCTTTGGTCGAGCGGGGGACTACGAGCAGTACTTC
TRBV4-2	TRBJ2-7	NA	many	CASSQETRTSYEQYF	TGTGCCAGCAGCCAAGAAACGAGAACCTCCTACGAGCAGTACTTC
TRBV20-1	TRBJ2-7	TRBD1	many	CSASSRGQGRIHEQYF	TGCAGTGCCAGTTCCAGGGGGCAGGGGCGCATCCACGAGCAGTACTTC
TRBV6-2/TRBV6-3	TRBJ2-7	NA	many	CASSSFYGEQYF	TGTGCCAGCAGTTCCTTCTATGGCGAGCAGTACTTC
TRBV7-2	TRBJ2-7	TRBD2	medium-sized	CASSLSGTSIYEQYF	TGTGCCAGCAGCTTATCCGGGACTAGCATCTACGAGCAGTACTTC
TRBV20-1	TRBJ2-1	TRBD2	many	CSARFSGNYNEQFF	TGCAGTGCTAGATTTAGCGGGAATTACAATGAGCAGTTCTTC
TRBV3-1	TRBJ2-7	NA	few	CASSQETVGIDEQYF	TGTGCCAGCAGCCAAGAGACCGTGGGAATCGACGAGCAGTACTTC
TRBV5-1	TRBJ2-5	NA	many	CASSLGGRFQETQYF	TGCGCCAGCAGCTTGGGCGGTCGTTTCCAAGAGACCCAGTACTTC
TRBV3-1	TRBJ2-7	NA	many	CASSPRGGGEQYF	TGTGCCAGCAGCCCTCGGGGCGGCGGCGAGCAGTACTTC
TRBV27	TRBJ1-1	TRBD1	many	CASSLWGQGFAEAFF	TGTGCCAGCAGTTTATGGGGACAGGGGTTCGCTGAAGCTTTCTTT
TRBV20-1	TRBJ2-3	NA	many	CSASRGASADTQYF	TGCAGTGCTAGTCGGGGCGCTTCCGCAGATACGCAGTATTTT
TRBV10-3	TRBJ2-5	TRBD1	many	CAISRQGMTETQYF	TGTGCCATCAGTCGACAGGGCATGACAGAGACCCAGTACTTC
TRBV12-3/TRBV12-4	TRBJ2-2	NA	many	CASSHSTSGELFF	TGTGCCAGCAGTCACTCAACCAGCGGGGAGCTGTTTTTT
TRBV7-9	TRBJ1-1	NA	many	CASSPQGIRTEAFF	TGTGCCAGCAGCCCTCAGGGAATACGGACTGAAGCTTTCTTT
TRBV20-1	TRBJ2-5	TRBD2	few	CSAGTSGGPLETQYF	TGCAGTGCTGGGACTAGCGGGGGACCTTTAGAGACCCAGTACTTC
TRBV20-1	TRBJ2-1	TRBD1	many	CSAGTAYNEQFF	TGCAGTGCCGGGACAGCGTACAATGAGCAGTTCTTC
TRBV24-1	TRBJ2-5	TRBD1	many	CATSDSQGQVGRVTQYF	TGTGCCACCAGTGATTCGCAAGGACAGGTGGGGCGAGTGACCCAGTACTTC
TRBV5-1	TRBJ2-7	TRBD2	many	CASSLILAGGSEQYF	TGCGCCAGCAGCTTAATACTAGCGGGAGGTTCCGAGCAGTACTTC